This T cell receptor (beta chain) was sequenced for a study of cytomegalovirus exposure and HLA in healthy donors. Regarding the study as a whole: By a later analysis, the bulk of CMV-associated TCR beta chains appeared HLA-restricted. In terms of immune exposure information, only CMV serostatus was available.

Note on this clone: Its antigen is not identified.

PCR used 60 Vbeta primers and 13 Jbeta primers. Using immunoSEQ multiplex PCR, the repertoire was profiled, and TCRdb retains in-frame clones only, with some absent. The table includes around 200,000 clones, 81% detected once. The CDR3 spans 14 residues. CDR1 is MGHRA and CDR2 is YSYEKL in the germline V gene. The germline V and J ends were trimmed by 4 bases and 0 bases, with 9 bases remaining between them. Sequencing was done on a sample of PBMCs. This clonotype was obtained from a man aged 50 to 59 in good health and CMV-seronegative. The chain carries TRBV4-1 and TRBJ1-1, with D possibly matching TRBD1 (6 bases). CDR3 sequence: CASSPGQLNTEAFF. The CDR3 region has the DNA TGCGCCAGCAGCCCCGGACAGCTGAACACTGAAGCTTTCTTT.